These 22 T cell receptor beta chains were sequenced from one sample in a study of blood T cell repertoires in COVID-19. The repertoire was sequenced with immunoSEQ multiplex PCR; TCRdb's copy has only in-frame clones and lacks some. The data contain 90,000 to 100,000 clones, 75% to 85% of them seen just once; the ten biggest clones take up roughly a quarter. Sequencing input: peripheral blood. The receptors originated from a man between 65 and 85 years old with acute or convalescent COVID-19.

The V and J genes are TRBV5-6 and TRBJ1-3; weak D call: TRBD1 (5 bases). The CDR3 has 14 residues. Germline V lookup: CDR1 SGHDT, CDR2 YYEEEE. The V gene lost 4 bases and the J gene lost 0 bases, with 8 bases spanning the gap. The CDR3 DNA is TGTGCCAGCAGCCCGACAGCCTCTGGAAACACCATATATTTT. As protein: CASSPTASGNTIYF.

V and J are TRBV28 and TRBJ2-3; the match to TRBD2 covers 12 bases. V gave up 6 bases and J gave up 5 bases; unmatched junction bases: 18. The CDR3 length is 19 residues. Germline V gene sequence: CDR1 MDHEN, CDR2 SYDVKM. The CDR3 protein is CASSLFPTSTSGRLDTQYF. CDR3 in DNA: TGTGCCAGCAGCCTATTCCCCACTTCGACTAGCGGGAGATTAGATACGCAGTATTTT.

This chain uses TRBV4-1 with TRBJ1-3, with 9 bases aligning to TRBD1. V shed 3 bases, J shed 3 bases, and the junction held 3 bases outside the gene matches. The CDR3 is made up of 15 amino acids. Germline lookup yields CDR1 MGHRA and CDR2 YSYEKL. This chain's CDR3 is CASSQDRGLGNTIYF. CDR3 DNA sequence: TGCGCCAGCAGCCAGGACAGGGGACTTGGAAACACCATATATTTT.

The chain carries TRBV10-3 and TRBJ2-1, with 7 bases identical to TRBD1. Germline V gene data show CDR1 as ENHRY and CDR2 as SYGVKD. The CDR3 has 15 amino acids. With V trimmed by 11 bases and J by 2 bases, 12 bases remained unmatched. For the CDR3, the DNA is TGTGCCCTACGCGAGGGGACAGAGACCTACAATGAGCAGTTCTTC. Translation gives CALREGTETYNEQFF.

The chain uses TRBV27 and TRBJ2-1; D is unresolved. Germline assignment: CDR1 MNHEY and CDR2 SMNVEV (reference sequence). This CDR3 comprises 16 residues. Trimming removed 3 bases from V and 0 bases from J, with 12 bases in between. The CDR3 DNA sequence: TGTGCCAGCAGTTTCACTTTAGCCCGCTCCTACAATGAGCAGTTCTTC. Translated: CASSFTLARSYNEQFF.

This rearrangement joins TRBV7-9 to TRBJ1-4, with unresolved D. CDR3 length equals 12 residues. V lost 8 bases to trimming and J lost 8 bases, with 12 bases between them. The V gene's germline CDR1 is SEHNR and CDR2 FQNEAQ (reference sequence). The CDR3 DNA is TGTGCCAGCGCGGCGAGCGGGGAAAAACTGTTTTTT. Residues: CASAASGEKLFF.

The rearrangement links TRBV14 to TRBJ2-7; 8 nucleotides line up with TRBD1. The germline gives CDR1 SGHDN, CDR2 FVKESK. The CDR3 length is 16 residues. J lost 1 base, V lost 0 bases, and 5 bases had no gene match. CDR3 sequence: CASSQDYRGKSYEQYF. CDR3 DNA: TGTGCCAGCAGCCAAGACTACAGGGGGAAGTCCTACGAGCAGTACTTC.

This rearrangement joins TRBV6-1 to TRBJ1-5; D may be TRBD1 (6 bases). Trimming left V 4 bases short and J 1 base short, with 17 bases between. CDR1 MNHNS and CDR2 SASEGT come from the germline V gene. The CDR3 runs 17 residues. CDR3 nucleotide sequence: TGTGCCAGCAGTGGGGGCGACAGGCGTCAGAGCAATCAGCCCCAGCATTTT. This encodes CASSGGDRRQSNQPQHF.

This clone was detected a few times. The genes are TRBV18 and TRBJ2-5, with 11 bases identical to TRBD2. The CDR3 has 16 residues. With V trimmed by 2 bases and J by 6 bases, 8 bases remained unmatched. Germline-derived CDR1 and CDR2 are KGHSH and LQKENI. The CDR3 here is CASSPELAGDGKTQYF. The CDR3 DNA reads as TGTGCCAGCTCACCAGAACTAGCGGGAGATGGGAAGACCCAGTACTTC.

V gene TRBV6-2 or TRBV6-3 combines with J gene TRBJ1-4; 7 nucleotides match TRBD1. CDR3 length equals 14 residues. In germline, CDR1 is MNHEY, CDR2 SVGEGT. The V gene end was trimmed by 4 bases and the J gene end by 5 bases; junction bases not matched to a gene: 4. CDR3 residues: CASSLTGRNEKLFF. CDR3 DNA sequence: TGTGCCAGCAGTTTGACAGGGAGAAATGAAAAACTGTTTTTT.

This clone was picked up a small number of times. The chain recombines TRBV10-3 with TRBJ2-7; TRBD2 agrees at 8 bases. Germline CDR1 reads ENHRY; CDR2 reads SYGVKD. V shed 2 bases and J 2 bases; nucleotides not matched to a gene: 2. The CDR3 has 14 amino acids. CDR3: CAISEAGGTYEQYF. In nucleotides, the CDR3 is TGTGCCATCAGTGAGGCGGGGGGAACCTACGAGCAGTACTTC.

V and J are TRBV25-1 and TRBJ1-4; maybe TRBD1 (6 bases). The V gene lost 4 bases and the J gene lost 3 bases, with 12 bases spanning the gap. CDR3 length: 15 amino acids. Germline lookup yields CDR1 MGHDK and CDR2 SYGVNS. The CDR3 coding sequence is TGTGCCAGCAGTGCAACAGGGTCTCCTAATGAAAAACTGTTTTTT. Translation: CASSATGSPNEKLFF.

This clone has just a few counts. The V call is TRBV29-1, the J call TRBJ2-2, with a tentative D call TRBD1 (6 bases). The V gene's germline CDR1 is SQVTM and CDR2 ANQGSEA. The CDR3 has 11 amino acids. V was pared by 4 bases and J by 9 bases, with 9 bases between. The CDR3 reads CSVVRDRELFF. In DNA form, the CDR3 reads TGCAGCGTTGTTCGGGACAGGGAGCTGTTTTTT.

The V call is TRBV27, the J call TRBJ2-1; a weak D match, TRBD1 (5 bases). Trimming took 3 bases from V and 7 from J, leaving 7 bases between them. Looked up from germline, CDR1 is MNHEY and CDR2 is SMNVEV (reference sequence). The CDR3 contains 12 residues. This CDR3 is CASSFSGNEQFF. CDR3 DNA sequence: TGTGCCAGCAGTTTTTCAGGGAATGAGCAGTTCTTC.

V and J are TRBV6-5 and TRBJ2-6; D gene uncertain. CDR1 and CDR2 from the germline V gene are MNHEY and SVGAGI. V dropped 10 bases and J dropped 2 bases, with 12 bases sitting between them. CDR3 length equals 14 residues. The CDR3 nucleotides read TGTGCCACCCACGAACTCGCTGGGGCCAACGTCCTGACTTTC. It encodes CATHELAGANVLTF.

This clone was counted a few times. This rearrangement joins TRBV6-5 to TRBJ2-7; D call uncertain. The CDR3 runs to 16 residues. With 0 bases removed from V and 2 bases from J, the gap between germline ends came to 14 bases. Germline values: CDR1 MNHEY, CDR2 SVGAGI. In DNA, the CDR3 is TGTGCCAGCAGTTACTCGACTGGGTTAACTCCCTACGAGCAGTACTTC. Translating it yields CASSYSTGLTPYEQYF.

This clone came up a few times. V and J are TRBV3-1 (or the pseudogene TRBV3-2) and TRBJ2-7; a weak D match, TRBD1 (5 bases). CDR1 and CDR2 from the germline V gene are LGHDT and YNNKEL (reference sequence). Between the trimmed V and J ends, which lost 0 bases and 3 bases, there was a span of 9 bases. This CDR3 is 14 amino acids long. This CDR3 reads CASSQDFDSYEQYF. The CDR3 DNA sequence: TGTGCCAGCAGCCAAGATTTCGACAGCTACGAGCAGTACTTC.

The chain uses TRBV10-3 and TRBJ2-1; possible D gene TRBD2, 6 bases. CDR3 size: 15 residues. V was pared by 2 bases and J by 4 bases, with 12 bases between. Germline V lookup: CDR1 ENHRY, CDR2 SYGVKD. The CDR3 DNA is TGTGCCATCAGTGAGGGAGGGGCGGGTTACAATGAGCAGTTCTTC. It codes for CAISEGGAGYNEQFF.

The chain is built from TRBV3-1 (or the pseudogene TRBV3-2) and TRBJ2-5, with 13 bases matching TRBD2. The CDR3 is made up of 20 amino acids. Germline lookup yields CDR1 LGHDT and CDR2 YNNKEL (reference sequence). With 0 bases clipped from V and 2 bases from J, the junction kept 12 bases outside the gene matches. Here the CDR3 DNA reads TGTGCCAGCAGCCAAGATCGGCTACGGGGACTAGCGGGATATCAAGAGACCCAGTACTTC. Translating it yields CASSQDRLRGLAGYQETQYF.

CDR3 residues: CAWSVETSGGDTQYF. CDR3 DNA sequence: TGTGCCTGGAGTGTAGAGACTAGCGGGGGTGATACGCAGTATTTT. The chain links TRBV30 to TRBJ2-3; 12 bases line up with TRBD2. This CDR3 is 15 amino acids long. CDR1 is GTSNPN and CDR2 is SVGIG in the germline V gene (reference sequence). The junction had 4 bases not matched to a gene; V was cut back by 0 bases and J by 6 bases.

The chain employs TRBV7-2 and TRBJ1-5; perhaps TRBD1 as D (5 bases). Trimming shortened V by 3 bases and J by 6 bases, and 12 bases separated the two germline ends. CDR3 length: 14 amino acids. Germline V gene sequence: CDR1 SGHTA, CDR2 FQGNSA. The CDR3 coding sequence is TGTGCCAGCAGCTTCAACAGGTTCCGTCAGCCCCAGCATTTT. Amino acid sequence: CASSFNRFRQPQHF.

The CDR3 DNA follows: TGTGCCAGCAGCTTTAGCGGGAGCTCCTACAATGAGCAGTTCTTC. Translating it yields CASSFSGSSYNEQFF. The J gene is TRBJ2-1, the V gene TRBV7-3; 9 nucleotides line up with TRBD2. The germline CDR1 and CDR2 sequences are SGHTA and FQGTGA. The CDR3 contains 15 residues. V was pared by 3 bases and J by 0 bases, with 0 bases of the junction left unmatched.